Shown below are 20 T cell receptor beta chains from a single sample sequenced in a study of cytomegalovirus exposure and HLA in healthy donors. TCRdb keeps only in-frame clones here, not all; method: immunoSEQ multiplex PCR. Of 80,000 to 100,000 clones in the sample, 70% to 90% are singletons; the top ten hold roughly 4.3%. The source material was PBMCs. These receptor sequences come from a woman in her 30s in good health and CMV-seronegative.

The sample holds a few counts of this clone. The chain recombines TRBV6-1 with TRBJ1-5; 10 positions agree with TRBD1. Germline lookup yields CDR1 MNHNS and CDR2 SASEGT. The CDR3 length is 14 residues. V gave up 4 bases and J gave up 4 bases; unmatched junction bases: 1. This CDR3 reads CASSGGQGNQPQHF. The CDR3 bases are TGTGCCAGCAGTGGGGGACAGGGGAATCAGCCCCAGCATTTT.

The chain recombines TRBV7-3 with TRBJ2-1, with TRBD2 identical over 8 bases. V lost 0 bases to trimming and J lost 0 bases; unmatched junction nucleotides: 10. Germline loops: CDR1 SGHTA, CDR2 FQGTGA. CDR3 length: 19 residues. The CDR3 DNA sequence: TGTGCCAGCAGCTTAACGGCCCCCTCCAGCGGGAGCTCCTACAATGAGCAGTTCTTC. This translates into CASSLTAPSSGSSYNEQFF.

The chain carries TRBV18 and TRBJ2-7; no definite D call. Germline CDR1 KGHSH, CDR2 LQKENI. This CDR3 contains 14 residues. V was cut by 1 base and J by 0 bases, with 7 bases left in between. The CDR3 loop is CASSPRAPSYEQYF. In DNA form, the CDR3 reads TGTGCCAGCTCACCACGGGCCCCCTCCTACGAGCAGTACTTC.

The chain uses TRBV7-3 and TRBJ2-7; 9 bases line up with TRBD1. With V trimmed by 4 bases and J by 5 bases, 9 bases remained unmatched. The CDR3 totals 15 residues. The germline CDR1 and CDR2 sequences are SGHTA and FQGTGA. The CDR3 region has the DNA TGTGCCAGCAGCTCCCCGGGACAGGGTATCCACGAGCAGTACTTC. Amino acid sequence: CASSSPGQGIHEQYF.

The chain couples TRBV6-4 to TRBJ2-3; TRBD2 is a possible D gene (6 bases). V lost 2 bases to trimming and J lost 6 bases, with 6 bases between them. There are 12 residues in the CDR3. Germline V gives CDR1 MRHNA, CDR2 SNTAGT. CDR3 sequence reads: CASSDRGDTQYF. CDR3 sequence (DNA): TGTGCCAGCAGTGACCGGGGGGATACGCAGTATTTT.

The V gene is TRBV5-6, the J gene TRBJ2-5, with 9 bases identical to TRBD1. This CDR3 region has 16 residues. The V segment lost 1 base and the J segment 5 bases; nucleotides outside the gene matches: 9. In germline, CDR1 is SGHDT, CDR2 YYEEEE. CDR3 bases: TGTGCCAGCAGCTTGCCGGGACAGGGAAGCTATGAGACCCAGTACTTC. The encoded protein is CASSLPGQGSYETQYF.

The chain links TRBV6-1 to TRBJ1-1, with D uncertain. CDR3 size: 11 residues. Per germline, CDR1 MNHNS and CDR2 SASEGT. The V gene lost 5 bases and the J gene lost 8 bases, with 9 bases spanning the gap. The CDR3 sequence: CASSFRREAFF. CDR3 in DNA: TGTGCCAGCAGTTTCCGGAGAGAAGCTTTCTTT.

The rearrangement uses TRBV19 and TRBJ1-1; TRBD1 matches 8 bases. CDR1 is LNHDA, CDR2 SQIVND, per germline (reference sequence). The CDR3 runs to 14 residues. Losses at the gene ends were 5 bases for V and 1 base for J; bases not matched to a gene: 3. The DNA for the CDR3 is TGTGCCAGTAGTCCTGACAGGGGGAACACTGAAGCTTTCTTT. It codes for CASSPDRGNTEAFF. Full variable domain (outside the CDR3, taken from reference TRBV19 and TRBJ1-1): DGGITQSPKYLFRKEGQNVTLSCEQNLNHDAMYWYRQDPGQGLRLIYYSQIVNDFQKGDIAEGYSVSREKKESFPLTVTSAQKNPTAFYLCASSPDRGNTEAFFGQGTRLTVV.

This chain connects TRBV4-1 to TRBJ1-2; D remains ambiguous. This CDR3 region has 16 residues. The germline V gene encodes CDR1 MGHRA and CDR2 YSYEKL. Trimming removed 2 bases at V and 0 bases at J, with 13 bases between. The CDR3: CASSQRFGSPNYGYTF. In DNA form, the CDR3 reads TGCGCCAGCAGCCAACGGTTCGGTTCCCCTAACTATGGCTACACCTTC.

A few counts support this clone. The chain carries TRBV6-4 and TRBJ1-6; 7 nucleotides line up with TRBD1. The V segment lost 6 bases and the J segment 6 bases; nucleotides outside the gene matches: 8. This CDR3 region has 15 residues. The germline V gene encodes CDR1 MRHNA and CDR2 SNTAGT. CDR3 region: CASSLRQGPNSPLHF. For the CDR3, the DNA is TGTGCCAGCAGCCTTAGACAGGGACCTAATTCACCCCTCCACTTT.

The chain recombines TRBV11-2 with TRBJ2-3; D is perhaps TRBD2 (6 bases). This CDR3 has 11 residues. V was trimmed by 5 bases and J by 11 bases, leaving 11 bases between them. CDR1 is SGHAT, CDR2 FQNNGV, per germline. The CDR3 DNA sequence: TGTGCCAGCAGCCCGACTAGTAGGCAGTATTTT. This gives the protein CASSPTSRQYF.

This CDR3 is CASRGLFSYTF. CDR3 bases: TGTGCCAGCAGGGGACTCTTTTCCTACACCTTC. The chain is built from TRBV5-4 and TRBJ1-2; tentative D call: TRBD1 (5 bases). Germline V gene lookup returns CDR1 SGHNT and CDR2 YYREEE (reference sequence). V was pared by 5 bases and J by 10 bases, with 12 bases between. The CDR3 loop spans 11 amino acids.

This chain links TRBV7-3 with TRBJ2-7; D gene unclear. The germline CDR1 and CDR2 sequences are SGHTA and FQGTGA. Trimming took 5 bases from V and 0 from J, leaving 5 bases between them. The CDR3 runs to 12 residues. The CDR3 reads CASSKSSYEQYF. In nucleotides, the CDR3 is TGTGCCAGCAGCAAGAGCTCCTACGAGCAGTACTTC. The full variable domain, with the rest looked up from reference TRBV7-3 and TRBJ2-7, is GAGVSQTPSNKVTEKGKYVELRCDPISGHTALYWYRQSLGQGPEFLIYFQGTGAADDSGLPNDRFFAVRPEGSVSTLKIQRTERGDSAVYLCASSKSSYEQYFGPGTRLTVT.

The chain carries TRBV7-2 and TRBJ2-7, with D possibly matching TRBD1 (6 bases). This CDR3 has 12 residues. V lost 4 bases to trimming and J lost 6 bases, with 10 bases between them. CDR1 SGHTA and CDR2 FQGNSA come from the germline V gene. The CDR3 DNA reads TGTGCCAGCAGCTCCAGGGGAAGCGAGCAGTACTTC. This encodes CASSSRGSEQYF.

The gene calls are TRBV7-3 and TRBJ2-1, with 8 bases fitting TRBD1. Per germline, CDR1 SGHTA and CDR2 FQGTGA. This CDR3 comprises 15 residues. Losses at the gene ends were 3 bases for V and 2 bases for J; bases not matched to a gene: 3. As DNA, the CDR3 is TGTGCCAGCAGCTTCCAGACAGGGGCCTACAATGAGCAGTTCTTC. It is translated as CASSFQTGAYNEQFF.

The genes are TRBV10-3 and TRBJ1-3, with D perhaps matching TRBD1 (6 bases). The CDR3 contains 14 residues. Germline values: CDR1 ENHRY, CDR2 SYGVKD. Trimming stripped 6 bases from V and 0 bases from J, with 9 bases between. CDR3 region: CAIRDSGSGNTIYF. CDR3 DNA: TGTGCCATCAGGGACAGTGGCTCTGGAAACACCATATATTTT.

The rearrangement links TRBV18 to TRBJ1-4; TRBD1 might be the D (5 bases). The CDR3 is made up of 13 amino acids. The germline V and J ends were trimmed by 8 bases and 7 bases, with 14 bases remaining between them. Germline V gives CDR1 KGHSH, CDR2 LQKENI. CDR3 DNA sequence: TGTGCCAGCACTGCCGGGACTGGTGAAAAACTGTTTTTT. Residues: CASTAGTGEKLFF.

The chain carries TRBV18 and TRBJ1-4; 10 bases match TRBD1. Germline V lookup: CDR1 KGHSH, CDR2 LQKENI. This CDR3 region has 15 residues. Losses at the gene ends were 6 bases for V and 8 bases for J; bases not matched to a gene: 9. Here the CDR3 DNA reads TGTGCCAGCTCGCGTAGCCGGGACAGGGGCGAAAAACTGTTTTTT. Translation: CASSRSRDRGEKLFF.

The chain couples TRBV11-3 to TRBJ2-1; 11 nucleotides agree with TRBD2. J lost 8 bases, V lost 4 bases, and 7 bases had no gene match. Germline lookup yields CDR1 SGHNT and CDR2 YENEEA. CDR3 size: 15 residues. The CDR3 DNA is TGTGCCAGCAGCTCTACTAGCGGGAGCGGCCATGAGCAGTTCTTC. Encoded protein: CASSSTSGSGHEQFF.

This chain connects TRBV10-1 to TRBJ2-3; 9 nucleotides agree with TRBD2. V lost 6 bases, J lost 2 bases, and 6 bases stayed unmatched. Germline assignment: CDR1 WNHNN and CDR2 SYGVQD (reference sequence). The length of the CDR3 is 15 residues. CDR3 sequence (DNA): TGCGCCAGCAGAACATCTAGCGGGGTCACAGATACGCAGTATTTT. It encodes CASRTSSGVTDTQYF.